Presented here are 9 T cell receptor beta chains from one specimen sequenced in a study of T cell repertoires in cytomegalovirus infection. From the reads, TCRdb called clonotypes with MiXCR, one entry per CDR3 protein. Here the sample spans roughly 100,000 distinct CDR3 sequences, 16% being singletons. Material: PBMCs. The receptor source for this set is a human donor in good health (CMV status not recorded). Some clones in this sample may be carry-over from other donors' samples.

There are many counts of this clonotype. CDR3 loop: CASSLGDRVAGELFF. The CDR3 nucleotides are TGTGCCAGCAGCTTAGGGGACAGGGTCGCCGGGGAGCTGTTTTTT. This chain connects TRBV7-2 to TRBJ2-2; TRBD1 matches at 9 bases. This CDR3 region has 15 residues. Trimming took 1 base from V and 6 from J; bases not matched to a gene: 3. Germline CDR1 and CDR2: SGHTA and FQGNSA.

This clonotype was seen a few times. The rearrangement links TRBV5-1 to TRBJ2-5; 10 nucleotides match TRBD2. Germline V lookup: CDR1 SGHRS, CDR2 YFSETQ. Losses at the gene ends were 3 bases for V and 7 bases for J; bases not matched to a gene: 18. The CDR3 runs 18 residues. In nucleotides, the CDR3 is TGCGCCAGCAGCTCCCCGGGACTAGCGACTGTTTCCGGGGGGACCCAGTACTTC. Translation: CASSSPGLATVSGGTQYF.

This clonotype was observed a handful of times. The chain employs TRBV2 and TRBJ2-7; D is ambiguous. This CDR3 contains 12 residues. Germline loops: CDR1 SNHLY, CDR2 FYNNEI. Trimming took off 3 bases at V and 4 bases at J, with 7 bases between the two ends. CDR3 amino acids: CASSDSVYEQYF. The CDR3 DNA reads as TGTGCCAGCAGTGACTCAGTTTACGAGCAGTACTTC.

This clonotype turned up a few times. V is TRBV28 and J is TRBJ2-7; D is possibly TRBD1 (5 bases). Trimming stripped 6 bases from V and 0 bases from J, with 6 bases between. Germline V lookup: CDR1 MDHEN, CDR2 SYDVKM. The CDR3 has 12 residues. CDR3: CASRDTSYEQYF. The CDR3 bases are TGTGCCAGCAGGGACACCTCCTACGAGCAGTACTTC. Full variable domain (missing parts from reference TRBV28 and TRBJ2-7): DVKVTQSSRYLVKRTGEKVFLECVQDMDHENMFWYRQDPGLGLRLIYFSYDVKMKEKGDIPEGYSVSREKKERFSLILESASTNQTSMYLCASRDTSYEQYFGPGTRLTVT.

The chain carries TRBV7-9 and TRBJ1-4, with 7 bases fitting TRBD1. CDR1 is SEHNR, CDR2 FQNEAQ, per germline (reference sequence). This CDR3 has 16 residues. V trimming: 5 bases; J trimming: 0 bases; junction bases outside the gene matches: 6. The CDR3 spells CASSAGTVSTNEKLFF. CDR3 bases: TGTGCCAGCAGCGCCGGGACAGTCTCAACTAATGAAAAACTGTTTTTT.

There are a few counts of this clonotype. This rearrangement joins TRBV19 to TRBJ1-1; 8 bases are shared with TRBD1. Per the germline V gene, CDR1 is LNHDA and CDR2 is SQIVND (reference sequence). CDR3 length: 16 residues. The J segment lost 0 bases and the V segment lost 3 bases, leaving 6 bases of the junction unmatched. The CDR3 sequence: CASSIGDRPMNTEAFF. CDR3 coding DNA: TGTGCCAGTAGTATCGGGGACAGGCCCATGAACACTGAAGCTTTCTTT.

CDR3 loop: CASNRRGANSPLHF. The CDR3 DNA sequence: TGTGCCAGTAACCGAAGGGGAGCCAATTCACCCCTCCACTTT. The rearrangement joins TRBV19 to TRBJ1-6; the D gene is possibly TRBD1 (5 bases). Germline V gene sequence: CDR1 LNHDA, CDR2 SQIVND (reference sequence). The CDR3 has 14 amino acids. Trimming stripped 7 bases from V and 7 bases from J, with 14 bases between. Using reference TRBV19 and TRBJ1-6 for the parts outside the CDR3, the full variable domain is DGGITQSPKYLFRKEGQNVTLSCEQNLNHDAMYWYRQDPGQGLRLIYYSQIVNDFQKGDIAEGYSVSREKKESFPLTVTSAQKNPTAFYLCASNRRGANSPLHFGNGTRLTVT.

The V and J genes are TRBV28 and TRBJ1-6, with D tentatively TRBD1 (6 bases). This CDR3 has 15 amino acids. Trimming took 2 bases from V and 9 from J, leaving 14 bases between them. The germline CDR1 and CDR2 sequences are MDHEN and SYDVKM. CDR3 bases: TGTGCCAGCAGTTTAAGGGGGGCTGGGGTTTCACCCCTCCACTTT. Translated, it gives CASSLRGAGVSPLHF. The full variable domain, with the rest looked up from reference TRBV28 and TRBJ1-6, is DVKVTQSSRYLVKRTGEKVFLECVQDMDHENMFWYRQDPGLGLRLIYFSYDVKMKEKGDIPEGYSVSREKKERFSLILESASTNQTSMYLCASSLRGAGVSPLHFGNGTRLTVT.

This clonotype was seen ten or more times. V gene TRBV7-8 combines with J gene TRBJ1-2, with D perhaps TRBD1 (5 bases). The CDR3 covers 13 residues. V lost 4 bases to trimming and J lost 8 bases, with 14 bases between them. The germline V gene has CDR1 SGHVS and CDR2 FQNEAQ. The CDR3 here is CASSSRWGEGYTF. CDR3 in DNA: TGTGCCAGCAGCTCCCGTTGGGGCGAAGGCTACACCTTC.